A single sample is the source of the 22 T cell receptor beta chains below, sequenced in a study of CD8 T cells in ankylosing spondylitis. Study results and limitations: A TCR beta motif of several highly homologous variants seemed to mark ankylosing spondylitis blood.

No antigen is known for these receptors. A single record per CDR3 protein comes from TCRdb applying MiXCR to the 5' RACE reads. The table includes 200,000 to 250,000 distinct CDR3 sequences, around 20% detected once. The sequenced sample consisted of blood, either unsorted or a sorted T cell fraction (not recorded which). The origin of the receptors is a male donor with ankylosing spondylitis.

V and J are TRBV28 and TRBJ2-6, with D unresolved. Germline CDR1 is MDHEN and CDR2 is SYDVKM. Trimming stripped 7 bases from V and 0 bases from J, with 7 bases between. This CDR3 has 14 amino acids. In DNA form, the CDR3 reads TGTGCCAGCACCAGCCTCTCTGGGGCCAACGTCCTGACTTTC. It yields the protein CASTSLSGANVLTF.

This clonotype showed up just a few times. The chain couples TRBV5-1 to TRBJ2-1; a weak D match, TRBD2 (5 bases). The CDR3 covers 13 residues. Trimming shortened V by 4 bases and J by 2 bases, and 7 bases separated the two germline ends. Per the germline V gene, CDR1 is SGHRS and CDR2 is YFSETQ. CDR3 DNA: TGCGCCAGCAGCGCCGGGACCTACAATGAGCAGTTCTTC. Protein product: CASSAGTYNEQFF.

The J gene is TRBJ2-1, the V gene TRBV3-1, with D possibly called TRBD1 or TRBD2 (5 bases each). The CDR3 length is 17 residues. The germline CDR1 and CDR2 sequences are LGHDT and YNNKEL (reference sequence). The V end lost 4 bases, the J end lost 0 bases, and 16 bases lay between the germline ends. CDR3 sequence reads: CASSPRDVEDSYNEQFF. DNA for the CDR3: TGTGCCAGCAGCCCCCGGGACGTAGAGGACTCCTACAATGAGCAGTTCTTC.

The chain uses TRBV28 and TRBJ2-3; D gene uncertain. V lost 10 bases, J lost 3 bases, and 14 bases lay in between. This CDR3 comprises 13 residues. Germline V gene sequence: CDR1 MDHEN, CDR2 SYDVKM. This CDR3 is CATRPRSTDTQYF. CDR3 coding DNA: TGTGCCACTCGGCCCAGGTCAACAGATACGCAGTATTTT.

J is TRBJ2-7 and V is TRBV30; 12 nucleotides align to TRBD2. The CDR3 is 13 amino acids. With V trimmed by 7 bases and J by 6 bases, 7 bases remained unmatched. Germline V gene sequence: CDR1 GTSNPN, CDR2 SVGIG (reference sequence). The CDR3 here is CAYDGLAGTEQYF. CDR3 DNA sequence: TGTGCCTACGATGGACTAGCGGGAACCGAGCAGTACTTC.

The V and J genes are TRBV12-3 or TRBV12-4 and TRBJ1-2, with TRBD1 identical over 8 bases. This CDR3 comprises 12 residues. V lost 6 bases to trimming and J lost 8 bases; unmatched junction nucleotides: 5. The CDR3 nucleotides read TGTGCCAGCAGCAGGACAGGGATCGGCTACACCTTC. Amino acids: CASSRTGIGYTF.

The J gene is TRBJ2-1, the V gene TRBV20-1; TRBD2 is a possible D gene (6 bases). V lost 5 bases to trimming and J lost 0 bases, with 11 bases between them. The V gene's germline CDR1 is DFQATT and CDR2 SNEGSKA (reference sequence). The CDR3 loop spans 14 amino acids. CDR3 loop: CSALRTNSYNEQFF. Here the CDR3 DNA reads TGCAGTGCTCTCCGGACTAACTCCTACAATGAGCAGTTCTTC.

The genes are TRBV11-2 and TRBJ2-1; D may be TRBD1 or TRBD2 (5 bases each). The germline V gene encodes CDR1 SGHAT and CDR2 FQNNGV. The V end was cut by 5 bases, the J end by 6 bases, with 20 bases between. The CDR3 runs 16 residues. This CDR3 is CASSLGTGFTPNEQFF. The CDR3 region has the DNA TGTGCCAGCAGCCTAGGGACGGGCTTTACGCCCAATGAGCAGTTCTTC.

This clonotype showed up just a few times. CDR3: CSVEGGDSYGYTF. The CDR3 DNA reads as TGCAGCGTTGAAGGGGGGGACAGCTATGGCTACACCTTC. V and J are TRBV29-1 and TRBJ1-2, with 7 positions matching TRBD1. The trim removed 1 base at V and 4 bases at J, leaving 3 bases unmatched. There are 13 residues in the CDR3. Germline V gives CDR1 SQVTM, CDR2 ANQGSEA.

This clonotype was seen only a few times. V and J are TRBV5-1 and TRBJ2-7, with D maybe TRBD2 (5 bases). Germline CDR1 is SGHRS and CDR2 is YFSETQ. This CDR3 is built from 14 residues. Trimming left V 4 bases short and J 1 base short, with 12 bases between. The CDR3 DNA reads TGCGCCAGCAGCCCGAGGGCAGATTCCTACGAGCAGTACTTC. It codes for CASSPRADSYEQYF. The entire variable domain, with the rest obtained from reference TRBV5-1 and TRBJ2-7, is as follows: KAGVTQTPRYLIKTRGQQVTLSCSPISGHRSVSWYQQTPGQGLQFLFEYFSETQRNKGNFPGRFSGRQFSNSRSEMNVSTLELGDSALYLCASSPRADSYEQYFGPGTRLTVT.

The chain joins TRBV20-1 to TRBJ2-1, with TRBD2 matching over 8 bases. The ends lost 5 bases at V and 2 bases at J; junction bases unmatched: 8. The CDR3 sequence is 15 residues long. The germline V gene encodes CDR1 DFQATT and CDR2 SNEGSKA (reference sequence). The CDR3 loop reads CSARPVGGAYNEQFF. CDR3 coding DNA: TGCAGTGCTCGGCCTGTCGGGGGGGCCTACAATGAGCAGTTCTTC.

This clonotype was found many times. DNA for the CDR3: TGCGCCAGCAGCTTACCCGGGACAGGGGACACTGAAGCTTTCTTT. Translating gives CASSLPGTGDTEAFF. The genes are TRBV5-1 and TRBJ1-1, with 10 bases lining up with TRBD1. The CDR3 is 15 amino acids. The germline CDR1 and CDR2 sequences are SGHRS and YFSETQ. Trimming at V came to 2 bases and at J to 3 bases, leaving 4 bases not matched to a gene.

The rearrangement links TRBV2 to TRBJ2-7; 7 nucleotides match TRBD1. This CDR3 comprises 17 residues. Trimming cost V 0 bases and J 2 bases; bases outside gene matches: 10. Germline V gives CDR1 SNHLY, CDR2 FYNNEI. The CDR3 spells CASSEARRQGHTYEQYF. The CDR3 DNA sequence: TGTGCCAGCAGTGAAGCGCGCCGACAGGGCCATACCTACGAGCAGTACTTC. The full variable domain, in which reference TRBV2 and TRBJ2-7 provide the parts outside the CDR3, is EPEVTQTPSHQVTQMGQEVILRCVPISNHLYFYWYRQILGQKVEFLVSFYNNEISEKSEIFDDQFSVERPDGSNFTLKIRSTKLEDSAMYFCASSEARRQGHTYEQYFGPGTRLTVT.

This clonotype was counted many times. V is TRBV5-1 and J is TRBJ2-1; D is undetermined. V was shortened by 0 bases and J by 4 bases, with 11 bases between the two germline ends. CDR1 is SGHRS, CDR2 YFSETQ, per germline. The CDR3 covers 15 residues. CDR3 sequence (DNA): TGCGCCAGCAGCTTGGATTGGTTAGGATACAATGAGCAGTTCTTC. This codes for CASSLDWLGYNEQFF.

A few counts support this clonotype. The chain combines TRBV20-1 with TRBJ2-7; TRBD2 matches at 10 bases. The germline V gene has CDR1 DFQATT and CDR2 SNEGSKA (reference sequence). Trimming at V came to 5 bases and at J to 0 bases, leaving 4 bases not matched to a gene. This CDR3 region has 14 residues. The CDR3 reads CSAWTSGSSYEQYF. The CDR3 DNA sequence: TGCAGTGCTTGGACTAGCGGAAGCTCCTACGAGCAGTACTTC.

The J gene is TRBJ2-7, the V gene TRBV29-1; D is perhaps TRBD1 (6 bases). V lost 4 bases to trimming and J lost 0 bases, with 7 bases between them. The CDR3 is 12 amino acids. Germline V lookup: CDR1 SQVTM, CDR2 ANQGSEA. The CDR3 DNA is TGCAGCGTTGTAGGGGGCTCCTACGAGCAGTACTTC. It codes for CSVVGGSYEQYF.

This clonotype has more than one count but fewer than ten. This CDR3 reads CASSFRNRDHEQYF. In DNA, the CDR3 is TGTGCCAGCAGTTTCCGTAACAGGGACCACGAGCAGTACTTC. V gene TRBV6-5 combines with J gene TRBJ2-7; maybe TRBD1 (6 bases). The CDR3 extends over 14 amino acids. The V gene lost 4 bases and the J gene lost 5 bases, with 15 bases spanning the gap. The germline V gene encodes CDR1 MNHEY and CDR2 SVGAGI.

This sequence joins TRBV4-1 and TRBJ2-1; possibly TRBD2 for D (6 bases). Trimming pared 1 base from V and 3 bases from J, leaving 13 bases between. CDR3 length equals 16 residues. Per the germline V gene, CDR1 is MGHRA and CDR2 is YSYEKL. In DNA, the CDR3 is TGCGCCAGCAGCCAAGTGGGCGGCGGGGACTACAATGAGCAGTTCTTC. Translated: CASSQVGGGDYNEQFF.

The chain uses TRBV11-3 and TRBJ1-1, with no clear D. This CDR3 spans 14 amino acids. Germline V lookup: CDR1 SGHNT, CDR2 YENEEA. V was pared by 4 bases and J by 3 bases, with 12 bases between. In DNA, the CDR3 is TGTGCCAGCAGCTCCCAGGCCCTCGACACTGAAGCTTTCTTT. This gives the protein CASSSQALDTEAFF.

The chain is built from TRBV4-1 and TRBJ2-1, with 8 bases lining up with TRBD1. J lost 0 bases, V lost 4 bases, and 8 bases had no gene match. CDR1 and CDR2 (germline): MGHRA, YSYEKL. CDR3 length: 17 amino acids. The CDR3 reads CASSPQGQGASYNEQFF. CDR3 DNA sequence: TGCGCCAGCAGCCCCCAGGGGCAGGGGGCCTCCTACAATGAGCAGTTCTTC.

This clonotype was detected only a few times. The chain carries TRBV27 and TRBJ2-5; the D is unclear. Trimming stripped 8 bases from V and 4 bases from J, with 14 bases between. The germline V gene has CDR1 MNHEY and CDR2 SMNVEV (reference sequence). The CDR3 has 13 residues. CDR3 sequence: CASGDFMLETQYF. Written as DNA, the CDR3 is TGTGCCAGCGGAGACTTCATGCTAGAGACCCAGTACTTC.

This clonotype occurred many times. The rearrangement links TRBV29-1 to TRBJ2-2, with D perhaps TRBD2 (5 bases). With 6 bases removed from V and 1 base from J, the gap between germline ends came to 9 bases. CDR1 is SQVTM, CDR2 ANQGSEA, per germline. The CDR3 totals 13 residues. The CDR3 nucleotides read TGCAGCGTCGCGAGGGTGAACACCGGGGAGCTGTTTTTT. Its protein is CSVARVNTGELFF.